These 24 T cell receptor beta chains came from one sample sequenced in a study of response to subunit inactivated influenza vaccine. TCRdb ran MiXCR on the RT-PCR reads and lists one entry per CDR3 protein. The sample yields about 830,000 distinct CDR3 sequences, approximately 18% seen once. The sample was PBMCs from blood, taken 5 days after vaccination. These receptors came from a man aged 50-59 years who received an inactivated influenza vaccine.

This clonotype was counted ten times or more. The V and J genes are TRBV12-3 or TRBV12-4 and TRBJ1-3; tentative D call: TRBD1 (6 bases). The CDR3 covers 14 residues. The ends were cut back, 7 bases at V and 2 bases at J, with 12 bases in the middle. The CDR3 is CASTNTGTGNTIYF. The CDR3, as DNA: TGTGCCAGCACCAATACAGGGACTGGAAACACCATATATTTT.

CDR3 sequence reads: CASSAPSVHLAKNIQYF. Here the CDR3 DNA reads TGTGCCAGCAGCGCACCAAGCGTCCACCTAGCCAAAAACATTCAGTACTTC. This sequence joins TRBV6-2 or TRBV6-3 and TRBJ2-4; no firm D call. The V gene's germline CDR1 is MNHEY and CDR2 SVGEGT. V was pared by 6 bases and J by 0 bases, with 18 bases between. The CDR3 is made up of 17 amino acids.

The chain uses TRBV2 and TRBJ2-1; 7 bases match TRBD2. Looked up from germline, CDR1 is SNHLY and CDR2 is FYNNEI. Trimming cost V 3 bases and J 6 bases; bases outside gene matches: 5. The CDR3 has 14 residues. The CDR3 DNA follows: TGTGCCAGCAGTGATCTCGGCGGGAGCAATGAGCAGTTCTTC. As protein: CASSDLGGSNEQFF.

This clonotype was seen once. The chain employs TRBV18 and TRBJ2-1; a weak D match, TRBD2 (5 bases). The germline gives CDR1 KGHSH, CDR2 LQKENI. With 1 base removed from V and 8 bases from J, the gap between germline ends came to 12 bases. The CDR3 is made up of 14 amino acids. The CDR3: CASSPLSGADEQFF. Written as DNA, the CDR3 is TGTGCCAGCTCACCACTATCCGGAGCGGATGAGCAGTTCTTC.

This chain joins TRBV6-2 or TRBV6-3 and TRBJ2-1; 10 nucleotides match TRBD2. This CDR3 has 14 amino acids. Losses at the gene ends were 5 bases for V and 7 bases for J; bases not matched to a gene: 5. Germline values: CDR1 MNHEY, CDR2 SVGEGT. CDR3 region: CASSTLAGLNEQFF. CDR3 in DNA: TGTGCCAGCAGTACACTAGCGGGGCTAAATGAGCAGTTCTTC.

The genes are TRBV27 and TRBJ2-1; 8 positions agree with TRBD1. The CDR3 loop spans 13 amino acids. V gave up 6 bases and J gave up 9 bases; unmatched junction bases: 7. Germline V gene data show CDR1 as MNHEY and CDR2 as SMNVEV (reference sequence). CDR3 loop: CASSHPGGGEQFF. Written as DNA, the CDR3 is TGTGCCAGCAGCCACCCAGGGGGCGGTGAGCAGTTCTTC.

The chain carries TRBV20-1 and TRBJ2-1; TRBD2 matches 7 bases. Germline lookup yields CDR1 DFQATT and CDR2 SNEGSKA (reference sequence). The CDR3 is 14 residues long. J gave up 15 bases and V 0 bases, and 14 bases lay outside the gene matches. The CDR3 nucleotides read TGCAGTGCTAGAGATCTGTTAGAGGGAGGGCCCCCGTTCTTC. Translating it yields CSARDLLEGGPPFF.

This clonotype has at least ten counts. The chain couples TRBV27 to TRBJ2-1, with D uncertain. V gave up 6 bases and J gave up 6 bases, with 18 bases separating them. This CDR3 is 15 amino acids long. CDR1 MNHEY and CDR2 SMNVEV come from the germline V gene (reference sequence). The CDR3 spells CASSSTLMAPNEQFF. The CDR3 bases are TGTGCCAGCAGCTCTACATTGATGGCTCCCAATGAGCAGTTCTTC.

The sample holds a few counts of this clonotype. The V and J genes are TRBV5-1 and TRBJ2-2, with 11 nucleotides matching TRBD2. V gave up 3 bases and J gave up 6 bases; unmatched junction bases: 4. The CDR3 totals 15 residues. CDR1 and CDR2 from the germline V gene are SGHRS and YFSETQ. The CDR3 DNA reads TGCGCCAGCAGCTCCAATAGCGGGAGGGCCGGGGAGCTGTTTTTT. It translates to CASSSNSGRAGELFF.

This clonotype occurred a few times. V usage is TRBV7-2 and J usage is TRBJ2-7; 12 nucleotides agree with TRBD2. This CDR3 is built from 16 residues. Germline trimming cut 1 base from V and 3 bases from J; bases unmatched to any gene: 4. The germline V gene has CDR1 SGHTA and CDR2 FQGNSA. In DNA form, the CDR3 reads TGTGCCAGCAGCTTAGGGACTAGCGGGGCGATCTACGAGCAGTACTTC. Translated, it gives CASSLGTSGAIYEQYF.

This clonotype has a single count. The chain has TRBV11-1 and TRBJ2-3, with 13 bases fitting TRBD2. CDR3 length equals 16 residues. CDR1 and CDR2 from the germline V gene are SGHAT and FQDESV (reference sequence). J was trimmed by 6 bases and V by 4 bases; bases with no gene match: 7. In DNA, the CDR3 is TGTGCCAGCAGCTCTAGGACTAGCGGGAGTCCGGATACGCAGTATTTT. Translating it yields CASSSRTSGSPDTQYF.

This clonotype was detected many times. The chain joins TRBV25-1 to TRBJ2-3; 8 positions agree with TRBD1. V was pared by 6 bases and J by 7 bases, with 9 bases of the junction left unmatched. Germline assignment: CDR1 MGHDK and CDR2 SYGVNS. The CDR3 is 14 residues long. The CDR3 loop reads CASSMTGDLNTQYF. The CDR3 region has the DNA TGTGCCAGCAGCATGACAGGGGATCTCAATACGCAGTATTTT.

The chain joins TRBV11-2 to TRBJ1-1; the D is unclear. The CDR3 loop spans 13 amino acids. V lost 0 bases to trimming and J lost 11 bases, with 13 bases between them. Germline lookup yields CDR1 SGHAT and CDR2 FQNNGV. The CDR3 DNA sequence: TGTGCCAGCAGCTTAGATCTGACAAGAGGTGCTTTCTTT. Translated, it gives CASSLDLTRGAFF.

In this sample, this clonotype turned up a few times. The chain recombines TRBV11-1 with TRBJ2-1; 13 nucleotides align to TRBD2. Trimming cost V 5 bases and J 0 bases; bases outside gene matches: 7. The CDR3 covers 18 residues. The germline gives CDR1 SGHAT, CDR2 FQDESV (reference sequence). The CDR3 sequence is CASSRTSGGQSSYNEQFF. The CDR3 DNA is TGTGCCAGCAGCCGGACTAGCGGGGGCCAAAGCTCCTACAATGAGCAGTTCTTC.

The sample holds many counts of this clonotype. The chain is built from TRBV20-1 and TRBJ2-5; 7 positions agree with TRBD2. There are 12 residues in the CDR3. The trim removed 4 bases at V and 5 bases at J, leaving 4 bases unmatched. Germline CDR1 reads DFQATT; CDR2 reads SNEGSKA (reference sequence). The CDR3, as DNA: TGCAGTGCTATCAGCGGGGTGGAGACCCAGTACTTC. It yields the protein CSAISGVETQYF.

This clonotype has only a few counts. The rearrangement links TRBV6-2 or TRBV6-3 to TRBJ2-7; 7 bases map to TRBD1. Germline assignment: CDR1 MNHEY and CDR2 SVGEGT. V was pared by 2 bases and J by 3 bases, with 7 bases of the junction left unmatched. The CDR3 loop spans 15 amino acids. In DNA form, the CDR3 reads TGTGCCAGCAGTTACGGGGGACAGAAGAACTACGAGCAGTACTTC. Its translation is CASSYGGQKNYEQYF.

As DNA, the CDR3 is TGCAGTGCTAGAGATTTTGAAGGATTAGTAGGAAGCACAGATACGCAGTATTTT. This encodes CSARDFEGLVGSTDTQYF. The rearrangement uses TRBV20-1 and TRBJ2-3; D not certain. V gave up 0 bases and J gave up 0 bases, with 19 bases separating them. The germline V gene encodes CDR1 DFQATT and CDR2 SNEGSKA (reference sequence). CDR3 length: 18 residues.

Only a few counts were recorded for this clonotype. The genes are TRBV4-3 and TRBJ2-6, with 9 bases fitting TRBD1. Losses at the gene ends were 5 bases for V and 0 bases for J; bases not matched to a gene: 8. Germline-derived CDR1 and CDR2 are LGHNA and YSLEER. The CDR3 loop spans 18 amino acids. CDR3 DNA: TGCGCCAGCAGCAGACGGACAGGGGCCAACTCTGGGGCCAACGTCCTGACTTTC. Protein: CASSRRTGANSGANVLTF.

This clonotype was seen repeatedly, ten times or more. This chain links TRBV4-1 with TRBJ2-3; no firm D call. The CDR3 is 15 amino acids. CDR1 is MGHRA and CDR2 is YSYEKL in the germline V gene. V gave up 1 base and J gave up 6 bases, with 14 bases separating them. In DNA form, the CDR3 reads TGCGCCAGCAGCCAAGGGGAAGACGCCCCCGATACGCAGTATTTT. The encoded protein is CASSQGEDAPDTQYF.

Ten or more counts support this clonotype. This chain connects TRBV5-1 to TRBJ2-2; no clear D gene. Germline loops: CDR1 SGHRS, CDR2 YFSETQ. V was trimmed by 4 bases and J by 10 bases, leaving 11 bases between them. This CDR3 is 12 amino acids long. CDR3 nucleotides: TGCGCCAGCAGCACGGACGTTAAGGAGCTGTTTTTT. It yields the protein CASSTDVKELFF.

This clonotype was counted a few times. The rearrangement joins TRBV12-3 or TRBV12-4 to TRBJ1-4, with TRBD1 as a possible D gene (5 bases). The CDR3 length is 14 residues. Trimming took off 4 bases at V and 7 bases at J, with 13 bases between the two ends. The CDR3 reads CASSSRGGGEKLFF. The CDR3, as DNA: TGTGCCAGCAGTTCGCGCGGGGGGGGTGAAAAACTGTTTTTT.

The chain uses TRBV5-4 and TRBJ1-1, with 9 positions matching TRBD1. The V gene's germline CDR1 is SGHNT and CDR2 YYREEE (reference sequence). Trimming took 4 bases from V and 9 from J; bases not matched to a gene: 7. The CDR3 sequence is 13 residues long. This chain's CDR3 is CASSRAGQGKAFF. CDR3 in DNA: TGTGCCAGCAGCCGAGCGGGACAGGGTAAAGCTTTCTTT.

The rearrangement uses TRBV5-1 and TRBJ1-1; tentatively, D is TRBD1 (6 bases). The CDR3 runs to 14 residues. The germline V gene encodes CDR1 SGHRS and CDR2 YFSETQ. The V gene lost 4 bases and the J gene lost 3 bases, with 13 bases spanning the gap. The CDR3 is CASSIQGRDTEAFF. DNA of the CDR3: TGCGCCAGCAGCATACAGGGTAGGGACACTGAAGCTTTCTTT.

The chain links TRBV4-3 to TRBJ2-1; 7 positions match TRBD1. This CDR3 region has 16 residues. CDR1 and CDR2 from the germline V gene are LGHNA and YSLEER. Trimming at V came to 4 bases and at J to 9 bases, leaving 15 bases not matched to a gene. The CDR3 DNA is TGCGCCAGCAGCCCGAAGGTAGGGGGCTCTTCTGGTGAGCAGTTCTTC. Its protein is CASSPKVGGSSGEQFF.